A single sample is the source of the 18 T cell receptor beta chains below, sequenced in a study of blood T cell repertoires in COVID-19. Assay used: immunoSEQ multiplex PCR; TCRdb lists only in-frame clones, some missing. The sample contains some 80,000 clones, 85% to 90% of which appear only once. Sequencing used peripheral blood. These receptors all stem from a woman older than 75 in a cohort sampled during active or convalescent COVID-19.

This clone was seen a handful of times. The CDR3 DNA is TGTGCCAGCAGTGAACGGCAGGGGGCAGGGCAGTACGTC. Its translation is CASSERQGAGQYV. The chain uses TRBV6-1 and TRBJ2-7, with TRBD1 matching 8 bases. The CDR3 runs to 13 residues. CDR1 and CDR2 from the germline V gene are MNHNS and SASEGT. Losses at the gene ends were 2 bases for V and 9 bases for J; bases not matched to a gene: 6.

V usage is TRBV5-6 and J usage is TRBJ1-6, with 7 bases lining up with TRBD1. This CDR3 spans 15 amino acids. V lost 2 bases to trimming and J lost 8 bases; unmatched junction nucleotides: 7. Germline-derived CDR1 and CDR2 are SGHDT and YYEEEE. CDR3 amino acids: CASSLLGGRYSPLHF. CDR3 in DNA: TGTGCCAGCAGCTTATTAGGGGGCCGGTATTCACCCCTCCACTTT.

CDR3 coding DNA: TGTGCCAGCAGTCCGCGGCTCGTCCTTTCACCCCTCCACTTT. Its protein product is CASSPRLVLSPLHF. The chain couples TRBV27 to TRBJ1-6; D not resolved. Trimming stripped 5 bases from V and 9 bases from J, with 14 bases between. Per the germline V gene, CDR1 is MNHEY and CDR2 is SMNVEV (reference sequence). This CDR3 has 14 amino acids.

The chain couples TRBV6-5 to TRBJ1-2; TRBD1 matches at 7 bases. The CDR3 is made up of 14 amino acids. J lost 4 bases, V lost 6 bases, and 8 bases had no gene match. Germline lookup yields CDR1 MNHEY and CDR2 SVGAGI. CDR3 nucleotides: TGTGCCAGCAGCCGGGGACAGTCCCTCTATGGCTACACCTTC. Translating gives CASSRGQSLYGYTF.

The rearrangement uses TRBV2 and TRBJ1-1; D is ambiguous. V was clipped by 10 bases and J by 5 bases, with 17 bases between them. Germline V gene lookup returns CDR1 SNHLY and CDR2 FYNNEI. The CDR3 consists of 13 residues. CDR3 residues: CANSITRETEAFF. CDR3 sequence (DNA): TGTGCCAACTCGATTACTAGAGAGACTGAAGCTTTCTTT.

The V gene is TRBV29-1, the J gene TRBJ2-4, with 7 bases aligning to TRBD1. The CDR3 loop spans 14 amino acids. V lost 6 bases to trimming and J lost 2 bases; unmatched junction nucleotides: 7. The germline gives CDR1 SQVTM, CDR2 ANQGSEA. CDR3 coding DNA: TGCAGCGTCACGGGACAGCTGACCAAAAACATTCAGTACTTC. It translates to CSVTGQLTKNIQYF.

V usage is TRBV5-1 and J usage is TRBJ2-2; TRBD1 matches at 7 bases. Looked up from germline, CDR1 is SGHRS and CDR2 is YFSETQ. The trim removed 4 bases at V and 0 bases at J, leaving 9 bases unmatched. The CDR3 is 17 amino acids. The CDR3 is CASSNRNRGSNTGELFF. DNA of the CDR3: TGCGCCAGCAGCAACCGAAACAGGGGATCGAACACCGGGGAGCTGTTTTTT.

J is TRBJ1-1 and V is TRBV24-1, with D unresolved. The V and J ends lost 9 bases and 2 bases respectively, with 12 bases between them. Germline CDR1 reads KGHDR; CDR2 reads SFDVKD. This CDR3 contains 13 residues. In DNA, the CDR3 is TGTGCCACCCCTGGTTCGAGAAACACTGAAGCTTTCTTT. This codes for CATPGSRNTEAFF.

J is TRBJ2-2 and V is TRBV3-1 (or the pseudogene TRBV3-2), with 10 bases matching TRBD2. The CDR3 runs 18 residues. V gave up 3 bases and J gave up 8 bases; unmatched junction bases: 15. Germline values: CDR1 LGHDT, CDR2 YNNKEL (reference sequence). CDR3 residues: CASSHISGLASPRGELFF. The CDR3 nucleotides are TGTGCCAGCAGCCACATCTCGGGACTAGCGTCCCCCAGGGGGGAGCTGTTTTTT.

This clone has only one observation. Germline and junction disagree at one end, which may indicate a read error. The genes are TRBV7-9 and TRBJ2-2, with 8 nucleotides matching TRBD2. The CDR3 runs to 12 residues. Germline CDR1 is SEHNR and CDR2 is FQNEAQ (reference sequence). The DNA for the CDR3 is TGTGCCAGCAGCCACCGGGAGGGGGGGCTGTTTTTT. It is translated as CASSHREGGLFF.

The rearrangement joins TRBV5-1 to TRBJ2-1; tentative D call: TRBD2 (6 bases). Germline V gene data show CDR1 as SGHRS and CDR2 as YFSETQ. The CDR3 has 15 residues. The V gene lost 7 bases and the J gene lost 9 bases, with 23 bases spanning the gap. For the CDR3, the DNA is TGCGCCAGCGGGGCGTCGGTCGGGAGCCTTGCTGAGCAGTTCTTC. It encodes CASGASVGSLAEQFF.

The chain joins TRBV6-6 to TRBJ1-1, with no clear D. V lost 5 bases, J lost 4 bases, and 11 bases lay in between. Germline CDR1 MNHNY, CDR2 SVGAGI (reference sequence). The CDR3 extends over 13 amino acids. The CDR3 DNA follows: TGTGCCAGCAGTAAGACCCGCGGCACTGAAGCTTTCTTT. It codes for CASSKTRGTEAFF.

The chain employs TRBV6-5 and TRBJ1-1, with D possibly matching TRBD1 (5 bases). CDR1 and CDR2 (germline): MNHEY, SVGAGI. Trimming removed 6 bases at V and 4 bases at J, with 12 bases between. CDR3 length: 13 residues. The CDR3 region is CASSRASGTEAFF. CDR3 in DNA: TGTGCCAGCAGCAGGGCCTCGGGCACTGAAGCTTTCTTT.

J is TRBJ1-1 and V is TRBV6-5; D is possibly TRBD1 (6 bases). Trimming pared 0 bases from V and 0 bases from J, leaving 11 bases between. There are 16 residues in the CDR3. CDR1 is MNHEY, CDR2 SVGAGI, per germline. CDR3 bases: TGTGCCAGCAGTTACTCGGGACACAATATGAACACTGAAGCTTTCTTT. Translation gives CASSYSGHNMNTEAFF.

This sequence joins TRBV6-4 and TRBJ2-1, with TRBD2 matching over 11 bases. This CDR3 comprises 16 residues. Germline V gene data show CDR1 as MRHNA and CDR2 as SNTAGT. The junction had 1 base not matched to a gene; V was cut back by 1 base and J by 2 bases. CDR3 region: CASSDLAGGPYNEQFF. The CDR3 bases are TGTGCCAGCAGTGACTTAGCGGGAGGGCCCTACAATGAGCAGTTCTTC.

V gene TRBV7-9 combines with J gene TRBJ1-2, with D perhaps matching TRBD1 (5 bases). In germline, CDR1 is SEHNR, CDR2 FQNEAQ (reference sequence). The CDR3 has 13 residues. V was shortened by 5 bases and J by 2 bases, with 9 bases between the two germline ends. The CDR3 here is CASSPGQNYGYTF. Written as DNA, the CDR3 is TGTGCCAGCAGCCCCGGACAAAACTATGGCTACACCTTC.

The chain joins TRBV30 to TRBJ1-2, with 7 bases that match TRBD1. With V trimmed by 0 bases and J by 5 bases, 9 bases remained unmatched. The CDR3 extends over 15 amino acids. CDR1 and CDR2 from the germline V gene are GTSNPN and SVGIG (reference sequence). CDR3 residues: CAWSVGGGVSYGYTF. As DNA, the CDR3 is TGTGCCTGGAGTGTAGGAGGGGGCGTAAGTTATGGCTACACCTTC. Together with reference TRBV30 and TRBJ1-2, the CDR3 gives the full variable domain: SQTIHQWPATLVQPVGSPLSLECTVEGTSNPNLYWYRQAAGRGLQLLFYSVGIGQISSEVPQNLSASRPQDRQFILSSKKLLLSDSGFYLCAWSVGGGVSYGYTFGSGTRLTVV.

The chain uses TRBV5-1 and TRBJ2-1; 10 positions match TRBD1. The CDR3 is made up of 16 amino acids. Germline trimming cut 1 base from V and 4 bases from J; bases unmatched to any gene: 5. In germline, CDR1 is SGHRS, CDR2 YFSETQ. The CDR3 coding sequence is TGCGCCAGCAGCTTGCTAGGGACAGGGGCTTACAATGAGCAGTTCTTC. Residues: CASSLLGTGAYNEQFF.